The clone carrying this T cell receptor (beta chain) was found a few times. Its target is not known. The entry originates in a study of early T cells in non-severe SARS-CoV-2 infection. Study information: Bulk RNA isolated from unsorted whole blood underwent sequencing; chains were not paired.

Attached unique molecular identifiers marked individual cDNA molecules. Using its own MiXCR run on the 5' RACE reads, TCRdb lists one record per CDR3 protein. The table includes around 99,000 distinct CDR3 sequences, approximately 17% detected once. Findings and limits, study-wide: Sequences matched to VDJdb favored anti-spike CD8 responses, while private and CD4 specificities were missed.

The CDR3 totals 14 residues. This receptor was obtained from an adult who was a healthcare worker with PCR-confirmed SARS-CoV-2 infection or an uninfected control (not recorded which). The starting material was whole blood, obtained at baseline. The V gene is TRBV21-1, the J gene TRBJ1-1. TRBV21-1 is flagged as a pseudogene. CDR3 sequence: CASSFQAGNTEAFF. CDR3 DNA: TGTGCCAGCAGCTTCCAGGCGGGGAACACTGAAGCTTTCTTT.